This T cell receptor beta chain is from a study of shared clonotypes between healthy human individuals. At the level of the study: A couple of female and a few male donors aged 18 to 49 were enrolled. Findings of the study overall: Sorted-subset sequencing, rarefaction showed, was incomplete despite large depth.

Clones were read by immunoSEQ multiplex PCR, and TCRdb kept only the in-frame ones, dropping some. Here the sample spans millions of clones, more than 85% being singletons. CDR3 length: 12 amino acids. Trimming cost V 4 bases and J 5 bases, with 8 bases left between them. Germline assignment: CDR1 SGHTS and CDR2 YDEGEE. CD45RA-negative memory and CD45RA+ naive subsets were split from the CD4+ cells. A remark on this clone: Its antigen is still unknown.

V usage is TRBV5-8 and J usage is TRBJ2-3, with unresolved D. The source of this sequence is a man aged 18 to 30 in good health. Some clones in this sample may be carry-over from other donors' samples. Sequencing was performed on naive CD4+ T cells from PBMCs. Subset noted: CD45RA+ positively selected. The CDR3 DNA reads TGTGCCAGCAGCCCCGATGAAGATACGCAGTATTTT. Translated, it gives CASSPDEDTQYF.